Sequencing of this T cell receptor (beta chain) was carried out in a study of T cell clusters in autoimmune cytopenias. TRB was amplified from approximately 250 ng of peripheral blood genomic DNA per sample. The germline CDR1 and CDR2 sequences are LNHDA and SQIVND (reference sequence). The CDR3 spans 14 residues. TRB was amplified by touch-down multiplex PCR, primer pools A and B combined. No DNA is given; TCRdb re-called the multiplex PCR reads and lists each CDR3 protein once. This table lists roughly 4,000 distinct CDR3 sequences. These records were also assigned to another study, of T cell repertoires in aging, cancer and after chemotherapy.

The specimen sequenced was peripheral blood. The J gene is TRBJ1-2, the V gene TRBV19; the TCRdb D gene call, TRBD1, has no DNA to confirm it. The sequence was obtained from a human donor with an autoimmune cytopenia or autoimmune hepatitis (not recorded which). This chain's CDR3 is CASSMVSRARGYTF.